This TCR beta chain was obtained from a study of cytomegalovirus exposure and HLA in healthy donors. Study as a whole: Early release data held some 80 million unique TCRs from HLA-typed donors. General observations from the study: Most TCR sequences were seen very rarely across donors, but some public TCRs occurred in many.

The CDR3 is made up of 14 amino acids. Trimming cost V 7 bases and J 5 bases; bases outside gene matches: 9. From germline, CDR1 is MNHEY and CDR2 SMNVEV (reference sequence). Primers included in the PCR were 60 Vbeta and 13 Jbeta primers. Method: immunoSEQ multiplex PCR; TCRdb's copy keeps in-frame clones and lacks some. The table has around 100,000 clones, roughly 71% seen once; the top ten hold 11%. As to this clone: Its specificity is unknown.

This sequence joins TRBV27 and TRBJ2-7, with TRBD2 matching over 9 bases. The sequenced sample consisted of PBMCs. The sequence was collected from a man between 40 and 49 years old in good health and CMV-seropositive. The CDR3 nucleotides are TGTGCCAGCATAAGCGGGCTAGCGGGAAACGAGCAGTACTTC. Translating it yields CASISGLAGNEQYF.